This passage covers 29 T cell receptor beta chains from one sample sequenced in a study of T cells in Graves' hyperthyroidism and ophthalmopathy. Amplification yielded TCR beta CDR3 regions, with RNA transcripts as the source. When the TCR CDR3 underwent first-round RT-PCR, the HTBI primer set was used. TCRdb fed the multiplex PCR reads into MiXCR, producing one record per CDR3 protein. The sample yields a few hundred thousand distinct CDR3 sequences, around a sixth seen once. Material for sequencing was blood. Every receptor here comes from a woman under 40 with Graves' hyperthyroidism.

This clonotype was seen at least ten times. CDR3 bases: TGTGCCAGCAGATCGGGGGCTAGTCTCTACAATGAGCAGTTCTTC. Amino acid sequence: CASRSGASLYNEQFF. The gene calls are TRBV28 and TRBJ2-1; D tentatively reads TRBD1 or TRBD2 (6 bases each). The germline V gene encodes CDR1 MDHEN and CDR2 SYDVKM. This CDR3 contains 15 residues. V dropped 6 bases and J dropped 3 bases, with 15 bases sitting between them.

This chain connects TRBV12-3 or TRBV12-4 to TRBJ1-2, with 10 positions matching TRBD1. V shed 6 bases and J 3 bases; nucleotides not matched to a gene: 4. This CDR3 is built from 14 residues. The CDR3, as DNA: TGTGCCAGCAGGGGACAGGGGCAAGACTATGGCTACACCTTC. Residues: CASRGQGQDYGYTF.

This clonotype was observed many times. The chain is built from TRBV5-1 and TRBJ1-3; D is ambiguous. Germline values: CDR1 SGHRS, CDR2 YFSETQ. V lost 0 bases and J lost 0, with 4 bases in between. The CDR3 extends over 14 amino acids. The CDR3 spells CASSLGDSGNTIYF. Written as DNA, the CDR3 is TGCGCCAGCAGCTTGGGGGACTCTGGAAACACCATATATTTT. The complete variable domain, with remaining parts taken from reference TRBV5-1 and TRBJ1-3, reads KAGVTQTPRYLIKTRGQQVTLSCSPISGHRSVSWYQQTPGQGLQFLFEYFSETQRNKGNFPGRFSGRQFSNSRSEMNVSTLELGDSALYLCASSLGDSGNTIYFGEGSWLTVV.

This clonotype was found a few times. Given a much more abundant clone one base away, this may be a read error. The chain joins TRBV27 to TRBJ1-1; D is unresolved. Germline CDR1 MNHEY, CDR2 SMNVEV (reference sequence). This CDR3 comprises 14 residues. The CDR3 is CASSPGSTGPEASF. The CDR3 DNA reads as TGTGCCAGCAGTCCCGGGTCAACCGGGCCTGAAGCTTCCTTT.

In its sample, this clonotype was seen a few times. The rearrangement joins TRBV27 to TRBJ2-2, with TRBD2 matching over 7 bases. Per the germline V gene, CDR1 is MNHEY and CDR2 is SMNVEV (reference sequence). The CDR3 has 14 amino acids. V dropped 6 bases and J dropped 4; count of bases not matched to a gene: 5. CDR3: CASRMGGSTGELFF. The CDR3, as DNA: TGTGCCAGCAGGATGGGCGGGAGCACCGGGGAGCTGTTTTTT.

The chain is built from TRBV12-5 and TRBJ1-1; D gene unclear. This CDR3 is 16 amino acids long. The germline CDR1 and CDR2 sequences are LGHNT and FRNRAP. The V gene lost 4 bases and the J gene lost 4 bases, with 19 bases spanning the gap. This chain's CDR3 is CASGSAGSYRGTEAFF. In DNA form, the CDR3 reads TGTGCTAGTGGTTCGGCCGGATCTTATAGAGGCACTGAAGCTTTCTTT.

A few counts support this clonotype. This chain connects TRBV12-3 or TRBV12-4 to TRBJ2-1, with D hard to call. The CDR3 sequence is 12 residues long. V lost 5 bases to trimming and J lost 6 bases, with 8 bases between them. As DNA, the CDR3 is TGTGCCAGCAGTCCCACATGCAATGAGCAGTTCTTC. Its translation: CASSPTCNEQFF.

The sample holds a few counts of this clonotype. This rearrangement joins TRBV9 to TRBJ2-5; TRBD2 might be the D (6 bases). The CDR3 spans 15 residues. Deletions cut 2 bases from V and 5 bases from J, with 16 bases between. From germline, CDR1 is SGDLS and CDR2 YYNGEE. CDR3 in amino acids: CASSVAGLSTETQYF. CDR3 sequence (DNA): TGTGCCAGCAGCGTTGCGGGACTCTCGACGGAGACCCAGTACTTC.

This clonotype showed up many times. This sequence joins TRBV12-3 or TRBV12-4 and TRBJ2-7, with D possibly matching TRBD2 (5 bases). The CDR3 consists of 13 residues. V shed 3 bases and J shed 3 bases, with 9 bases lying between them. CDR3 nucleotide sequence: TGTGCCAGCAGTTTCGGACTGATCTACGAGCAGTACTTC. It encodes CASSFGLIYEQYF.

This clonotype was observed at least ten times. The chain joins TRBV20-1 to TRBJ2-5; 9 nucleotides align to TRBD2. V lost 6 bases to trimming and J lost 0 bases; unmatched junction nucleotides: 5. The CDR3 has 14 residues. The germline CDR1 and CDR2 sequences are DFQATT and SNEGSKA (reference sequence). The CDR3 spells CSARGTSNQETQYF. The CDR3 nucleotides read TGCAGTGCCCGCGGGACTAGCAACCAAGAGACCCAGTACTTC.

The V and J genes are TRBV20-1 and TRBJ1-5; tentatively, D is TRBD1 (5 bases). CDR1 DFQATT and CDR2 SNEGSKA come from the germline V gene (reference sequence). Trimming took 1 base from V and 0 from J, leaving 19 bases between them. CDR3 length: 18 amino acids. In DNA, the CDR3 is TGCAGTGCTAGAGTTTTTGGGGCAGAGCCTTATAGCAATCAGCCCCAGCATTTT. Its translation is CSARVFGAEPYSNQPQHF.

This clonotype was observed many times. V usage is TRBV12-5 and J usage is TRBJ2-3, with unresolved D. This CDR3 region has 15 residues. Per germline, CDR1 LGHNT and CDR2 FRNRAP. The germline V and J ends were trimmed by 0 bases and 4 bases, with 11 bases remaining between them. CDR3 region: CASGLVRVAPDTQYF. CDR3 coding DNA: TGTGCTAGTGGTTTGGTACGGGTAGCTCCAGATACGCAGTATTTT.

This clonotype showed up many times. The chain uses TRBV5-1 and TRBJ1-5; D is perhaps TRBD1 (5 bases). This CDR3 region has 14 residues. Germline values: CDR1 SGHRS, CDR2 YFSETQ. V dropped 7 bases and J dropped 12 bases, with 23 bases sitting between them. CDR3 in DNA: TGCGCCAGCGGCCCCGGGACCAAAATCCGGGTCCAGCATTTT. Encoded protein: CASGPGTKIRVQHF.

This clonotype was seen ten or more times. CDR3 DNA: TGTGCCAGCAGCTTAATTCCCGGGAGGGCCGGAGATACGCAGTATTTT. Its translation is CASSLIPGRAGDTQYF. The genes are TRBV7-3 and TRBJ2-3; 8 bases agree with TRBD2. Germline V gene data show CDR1 as SGHTA and CDR2 as FQGTGA. CDR3 length equals 16 residues. After removal of 1 base from V and 5 bases from J, the junction contained 8 bases not matched to a gene.

The rearrangement joins TRBV28 to TRBJ2-7, with 9 nucleotides matching TRBD1. This CDR3 has 15 amino acids. With V trimmed by 7 bases and J by 6 bases, 13 bases remained unmatched. The germline V gene has CDR1 MDHEN and CDR2 SYDVKM. The CDR3 loop is CASMTEGQGWVEQYF. In DNA form, the CDR3 reads TGTGCCAGCATGACTGAGGGACAGGGTTGGGTCGAGCAGTACTTC.

This clonotype was detected many times. The V call is TRBV20-1, the J call TRBJ2-3; TRBD2 aligns across 7 bases. The CDR3 is 14 residues long. V gave up 6 bases and J gave up 6 bases; unmatched junction bases: 12. Germline CDR1 is DFQATT and CDR2 is SNEGSKA (reference sequence). This CDR3 is CSARLARRSDTQYF. CDR3 DNA: TGCAGTGCCAGACTAGCCAGAAGGTCGGATACGCAGTATTTT.

This clonotype occurred many times. The chain uses TRBV6-5 and TRBJ2-7, with D tentatively TRBD2 (6 bases). The V gene's germline CDR1 is MNHEY and CDR2 SVGAGI. The CDR3 spans 13 residues. Trimming pared 2 bases from V and 3 bases from J, leaving 8 bases between. This chain's CDR3 is CASSYRRGYEQYF. The CDR3 DNA follows: TGTGCCAGCAGTTACAGGAGGGGCTACGAGCAGTACTTC.

The genes are TRBV29-1 and TRBJ2-1; TRBD2 might be the D (5 bases). Germline CDR1 and CDR2: SQVTM and ANQGSEA. V shed 3 bases and J shed 2 bases, with 8 bases lying between them. The CDR3 totals 13 residues. CDR3: CSVDNGAYNEQFF. DNA of the CDR3: TGCAGCGTTGACAACGGGGCCTACAATGAGCAGTTCTTC.

This clonotype was counted a few times. This chain connects TRBV24-1 to TRBJ2-3, with D possibly TRBD2 on 6 matching bases. The CDR3 extends over 15 amino acids. Trimming removed 4 bases at V and 3 bases at J, with 13 bases between. Germline lookup yields CDR1 KGHDR and CDR2 SFDVKD. CDR3: CATSDPGLATDTQYF. CDR3 in DNA: TGTGCCACCAGTGACCCGGGACTTGCAACAGATACGCAGTATTTT.

Comment on this clonotype: A read error may explain this, as a much larger clone is one base away. This chain joins TRBV20-1 and TRBJ2-3, with 8 nucleotides matching TRBD2. CDR1 and CDR2 from the germline V gene are DFQATT and SNEGSKA (reference sequence). V lost 5 bases and J lost 5; bases outside the gene matches: 15. The CDR3 covers 16 residues. The CDR3 DNA reads TGCAGTGCTCCCCCCTTAGCGGGAAGGCGTCTAGATACGCAGTATTTT. It encodes CSAPPLAGRRLDTQYF.

In its sample, this clonotype was seen many times. The chain employs TRBV6-1 and TRBJ2-1, with D tentatively TRBD2 (6 bases). Germline values: CDR1 MNHNS, CDR2 SASEGT. V was trimmed by 8 bases and J by 2 bases, leaving 16 bases between them. The length of the CDR3 is 15 residues. CDR3 protein: CASGQGLRTYNEQFF. In DNA form, the CDR3 reads TGTGCCAGCGGCCAGGGACTGCGCACCTACAATGAGCAGTTCTTC.

The rearrangement joins TRBV12-3 or TRBV12-4 to TRBJ2-7, with 9 positions matching TRBD2. CDR3 length: 16 residues. After removal of 6 bases from V and 4 bases from J, the junction contained 13 bases not matched to a gene. The CDR3 is CASSHSLTSGPYEQYF. Written as DNA, the CDR3 is TGTGCCAGCAGCCACTCCTTGACTAGCGGACCGTACGAGCAGTACTTC.

The J gene is TRBJ2-2, the V gene TRBV6-1; possible D gene TRBD2, 6 bases. V lost 7 bases, J lost 0 bases, and 9 bases lay in between. This CDR3 is built from 14 residues. Germline loops: CDR1 MNHNS, CDR2 SASEGT. The CDR3 sequence is CASTREANTGELFF. The CDR3 DNA follows: TGTGCCAGCACCAGGGAGGCGAACACCGGGGAGCTGTTTTTT.

V is TRBV29-1 and J is TRBJ2-1, with TRBD2 matching 15 bases. V shed 6 bases, J shed 4 bases, and the junction held 7 bases outside the gene matches. This CDR3 has 16 residues. Germline loops: CDR1 SQVTM, CDR2 ANQGSEA. CDR3 in amino acids: CSVGGTSGRLYNEQFF. The CDR3 DNA follows: TGCAGCGTCGGGGGGACTAGCGGGAGGTTGTACAATGAGCAGTTCTTC.

This clonotype was counted at least ten times. The chain combines TRBV6-2 or TRBV6-3 with TRBJ2-1; 9 nucleotides align to TRBD2. The germline V gene has CDR1 MNHEY and CDR2 SVGEGT. The CDR3 is 12 residues long. With 6 bases clipped from V and 12 bases from J, the junction kept 6 bases outside the gene matches. CDR3: CASRTLAGVQFF. The CDR3 DNA reads TGTGCCAGCAGAACGTTAGCGGGAGTGCAGTTCTTC.

In the case of this clonotype: Germline is not matched at one junction end, which may reflect a read error. This rearrangement joins TRBV12-3 or TRBV12-4 to TRBJ1-3; 8 bases match TRBD1. This CDR3 has 16 amino acids. DNA of the CDR3: TGTGCCAGCAGTTTAGCGGACAGGGTCGCTGGAAACACCGTATATTTT. Translated, it gives CASSLADRVAGNTVYF.

This clonotype was seen repeatedly, ten times or more. The chain joins TRBV3-1 to TRBJ2-3, with D hard to call. The V end lost 0 bases, the J end lost 3 bases, and 10 bases lay between the germline ends. CDR1 is LGHDT, CDR2 YNNKEL, per germline (reference sequence). This CDR3 is 15 amino acids long. Written as DNA, the CDR3 is TGTGCCAGCAGCCAAGATAACGAATGGACAGATACGCAGTATTTT. Translation gives CASSQDNEWTDTQYF.

This clonotype came up a few times. V usage is TRBV9 and J usage is TRBJ2-2, with TRBD2 matching 7 bases. Germline trimming cut 0 bases from V and 0 bases from J; bases unmatched to any gene: 2. Looked up from germline, CDR1 is SGDLS and CDR2 is YYNGEE. The length of the CDR3 is 16 residues. CDR3 residues: CASSVGAGANTGELFF. Here the CDR3 DNA reads TGTGCCAGCAGCGTAGGGGCGGGAGCGAACACCGGGGAGCTGTTTTTT.

This clonotype was observed a handful of times. The chain links TRBV20-1 to TRBJ2-1; D unclear. The germline V gene encodes CDR1 DFQATT and CDR2 SNEGSKA (reference sequence). There are 14 residues in the CDR3. Trimming removed 5 bases from V and 0 bases from J, with 11 bases in between. CDR3 nucleotides: TGCAGTGCTTTTACTATGAGCTCCTACAATGAGCAGTTCTTC. It encodes CSAFTMSSYNEQFF.